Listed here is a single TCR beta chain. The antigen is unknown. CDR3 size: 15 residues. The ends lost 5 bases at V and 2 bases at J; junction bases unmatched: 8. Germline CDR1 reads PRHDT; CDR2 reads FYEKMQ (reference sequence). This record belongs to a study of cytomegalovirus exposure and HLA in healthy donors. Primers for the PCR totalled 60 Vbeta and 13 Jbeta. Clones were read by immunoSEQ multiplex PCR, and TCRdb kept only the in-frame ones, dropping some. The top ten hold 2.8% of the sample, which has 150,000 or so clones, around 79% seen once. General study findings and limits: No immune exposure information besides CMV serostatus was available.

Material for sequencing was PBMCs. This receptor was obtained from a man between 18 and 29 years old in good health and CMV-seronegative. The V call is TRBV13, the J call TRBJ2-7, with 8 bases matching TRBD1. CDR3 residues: CASSPGTGDTYEQYF. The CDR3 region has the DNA TGTGCCAGCAGCCCCGGGACAGGAGATACCTACGAGCAGTACTTC. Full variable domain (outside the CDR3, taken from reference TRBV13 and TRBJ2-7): AAGVIQSPRHLIKEKRETATLKCYPIPRHDTVYWYQQGPGQDPQFLISFYEKMQSDKGSIPDRFSAQQFSDYHSELNMSSLELGDSALYFCASSPGTGDTYEQYFGPGTRLTVT.